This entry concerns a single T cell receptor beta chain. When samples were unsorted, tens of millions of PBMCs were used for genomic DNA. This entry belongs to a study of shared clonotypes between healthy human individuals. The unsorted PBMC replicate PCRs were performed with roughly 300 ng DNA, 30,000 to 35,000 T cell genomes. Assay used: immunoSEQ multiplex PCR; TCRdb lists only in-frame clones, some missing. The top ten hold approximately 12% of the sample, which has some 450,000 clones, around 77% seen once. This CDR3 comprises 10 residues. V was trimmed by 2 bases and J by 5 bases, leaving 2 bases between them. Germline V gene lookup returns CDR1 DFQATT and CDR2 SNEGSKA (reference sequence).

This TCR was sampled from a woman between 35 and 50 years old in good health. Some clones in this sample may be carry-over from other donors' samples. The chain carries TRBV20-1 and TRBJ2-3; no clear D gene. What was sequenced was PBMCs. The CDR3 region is CSARRDTQYF. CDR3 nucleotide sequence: TGCAGTGCTAGAAGAGATACGCAGTATTTT.